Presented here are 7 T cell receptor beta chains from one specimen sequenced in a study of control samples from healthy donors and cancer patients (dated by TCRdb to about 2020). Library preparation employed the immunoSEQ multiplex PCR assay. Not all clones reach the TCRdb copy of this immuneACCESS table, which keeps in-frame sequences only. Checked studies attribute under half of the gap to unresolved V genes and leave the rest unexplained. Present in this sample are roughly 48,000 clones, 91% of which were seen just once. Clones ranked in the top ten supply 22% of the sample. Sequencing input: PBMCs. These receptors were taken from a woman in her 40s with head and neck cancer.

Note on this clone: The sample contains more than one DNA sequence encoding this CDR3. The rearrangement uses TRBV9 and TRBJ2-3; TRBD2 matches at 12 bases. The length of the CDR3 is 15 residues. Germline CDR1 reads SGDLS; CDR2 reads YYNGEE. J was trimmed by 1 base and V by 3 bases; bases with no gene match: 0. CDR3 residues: CASSGLAGGTDTQYF. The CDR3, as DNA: TGTGCCAGCAGCGGACTAGCGGGGGGCACAGATACGCAGTATTTT. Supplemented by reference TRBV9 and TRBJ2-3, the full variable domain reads DSGVTQTPKHLITATGQRVTLRCSPRSGDLSVYWYQQSLDQGLQFLIQYYNGEERAKGNILERFSAQQFPDLHSELNLSSLELGDSALYFCASSGLAGGTDTQYFGPGTRLTVL.

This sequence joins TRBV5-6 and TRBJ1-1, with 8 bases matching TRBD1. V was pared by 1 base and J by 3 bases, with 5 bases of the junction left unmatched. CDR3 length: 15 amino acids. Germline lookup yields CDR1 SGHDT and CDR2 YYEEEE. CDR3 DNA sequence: TGTGCCAGCAGCTTGAGCGGGACAGGCCACACTGAAGCTTTCTTT. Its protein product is CASSLSGTGHTEAFF.

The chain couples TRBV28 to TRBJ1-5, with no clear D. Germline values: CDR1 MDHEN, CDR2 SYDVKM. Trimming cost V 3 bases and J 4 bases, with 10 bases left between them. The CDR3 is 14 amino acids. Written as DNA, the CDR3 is TGTGCCAGCAGTTTTTGGGAGGGAAATCAGCCCCAGCATTTT. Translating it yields CASSFWEGNQPQHF. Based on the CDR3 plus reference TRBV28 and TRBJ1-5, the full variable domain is DVKVTQSSRYLVKRTGEKVFLECVQDMDHENMFWYRQDPGLGLRLIYFSYDVKMKEKGDIPEGYSVSREKKERFSLILESASTNQTSMYLCASSFWEGNQPQHFGDGTRLSIL.

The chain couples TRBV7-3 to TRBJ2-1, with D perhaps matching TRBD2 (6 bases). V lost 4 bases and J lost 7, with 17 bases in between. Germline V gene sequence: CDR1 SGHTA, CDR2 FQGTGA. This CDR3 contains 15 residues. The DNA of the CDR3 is TGTGCCAGCAGCTGGCTTGCGGGGATGATTAATGAGCAGTTCTTC. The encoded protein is CASSWLAGMINEQFF.

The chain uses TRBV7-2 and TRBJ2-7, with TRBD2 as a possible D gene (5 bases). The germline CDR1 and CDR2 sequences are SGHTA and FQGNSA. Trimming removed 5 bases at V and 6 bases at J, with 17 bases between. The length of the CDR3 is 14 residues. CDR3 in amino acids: CASSSTRRGTEQYF. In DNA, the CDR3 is TGTGCCAGCAGCAGCACCCGACGGGGTACCGAGCAGTACTTC.

CDR3: CASSEGQGGDTEAFF. As DNA, the CDR3 is TGCGCCAGCAGTGAGGGACAGGGTGGGGACACTGAAGCTTTCTTT. This chain uses TRBV10-1 with TRBJ1-1; TRBD1 agrees at 8 bases. V trimming: 2 bases; J trimming: 3 bases; junction bases outside the gene matches: 5. The CDR3 runs 15 residues. The germline gives CDR1 WNHNN, CDR2 SYGVQD (reference sequence).

The CDR3 DNA reads as TGTGCCAGCAGTTACGGAGGGGGGAAGCAATCACCCCTCCACTTT. This translates into CASSYGGGKQSPLHF. The chain carries TRBV6-5 and TRBJ1-6, with TRBD1 as a possible D gene (6 bases). V shed 2 bases and J shed 10 bases, with 15 bases lying between them. There are 15 residues in the CDR3. The germline CDR1 and CDR2 sequences are MNHEY and SVGAGI.